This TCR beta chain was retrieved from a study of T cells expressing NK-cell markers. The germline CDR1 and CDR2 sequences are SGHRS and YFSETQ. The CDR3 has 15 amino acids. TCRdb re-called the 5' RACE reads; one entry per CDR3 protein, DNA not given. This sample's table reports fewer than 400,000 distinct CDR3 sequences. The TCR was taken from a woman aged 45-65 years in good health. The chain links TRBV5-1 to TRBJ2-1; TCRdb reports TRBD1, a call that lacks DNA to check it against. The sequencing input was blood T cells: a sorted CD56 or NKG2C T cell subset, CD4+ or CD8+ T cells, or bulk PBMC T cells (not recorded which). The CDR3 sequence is CASGAPGNNYNEQFF.